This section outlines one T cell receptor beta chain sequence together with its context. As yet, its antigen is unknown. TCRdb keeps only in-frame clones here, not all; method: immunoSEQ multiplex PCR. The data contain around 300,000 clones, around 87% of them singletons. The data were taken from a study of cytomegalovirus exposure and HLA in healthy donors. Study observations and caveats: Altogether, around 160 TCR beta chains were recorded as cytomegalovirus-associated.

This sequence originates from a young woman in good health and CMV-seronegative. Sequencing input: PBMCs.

The CDR3 nucleotides are TGTGCCAGCAGTCCCCCGGACAGGGCTGGTGGCTACACCTTC. This encodes CASSPPDRAGGYTF. V and J are TRBV28 and TRBJ1-2; 8 bases map to TRBD1. Germline V CDR1 and CDR2: MDHEN, SYDVKM. The length of the CDR3 is 14 residues. V gave up 5 bases and J gave up 7 bases; unmatched junction bases: 9.